Listed here are 26 T cell receptor beta chains from one sample, sequenced in a study of cytomegalovirus exposure and HLA in healthy donors. Primers for the PCR totalled 60 Vbeta and 13 Jbeta. Generated by immunoSEQ multiplex PCR, the TCRdb table keeps only in-frame clones and is missing some. This table holds over 150,000 clones, approximately 80% found once. Material for sequencing was PBMCs. The receptor source for this set is a man between 18 and 35 years old in good health and CMV-seronegative.

The chain uses TRBV18 and TRBJ2-7; D call uncertain. V was pared by 2 bases and J by 3 bases, with 8 bases between. Germline V gene data show CDR1 as KGHSH and CDR2 as LQKENI. The CDR3 contains 13 residues. The chain's CDR3 is CASSPGPDYEQYF. CDR3 nucleotide sequence: TGTGCCAGCTCACCAGGCCCAGACTACGAGCAGTACTTC.

This chain connects TRBV5-4 to TRBJ2-5; no clear D gene. Per germline, CDR1 SGHNT and CDR2 YYREEE (reference sequence). The V end lost 2 bases, the J end lost 3 bases, and 2 bases lay between the germline ends. This CDR3 region has 11 residues. CDR3 in DNA: TGTGCCAGCAGCTTTAAAGAGACCCAGTACTTC. Its protein product is CASSFKETQYF.

The chain carries TRBV7-8 and TRBJ2-5, with D tentatively TRBD2 (5 bases). Trimming left V 3 bases short and J 1 base short, with 15 bases between. CDR1 SGHVS and CDR2 FQNEAQ come from the germline V gene. This CDR3 has 16 residues. For the CDR3, the DNA is TGTGCCAGCAGCTTCATTAGCGTAAGATCCCAAGAGACCCAGTACTTC. This sequence encodes CASSFISVRSQETQYF.

The chain joins TRBV27 to TRBJ2-3; weak D call: TRBD2 (5 bases). CDR3 length: 13 amino acids. From germline, CDR1 is MNHEY and CDR2 SMNVEV (reference sequence). V was trimmed by 7 bases and J by 1 base, leaving 9 bases between them. The CDR3 DNA sequence: TGTGCCAGCAAGGACTCGGGCACAGATACGCAGTATTTT. Protein product: CASKDSGTDTQYF.

As regards this clone: An end of the junction differs from the germline gene, which may be a read error. The chain has TRBV7-2 and TRBJ1-2; maybe TRBD1 (5 bases). The CDR3 consists of 13 residues. Germline V gene data show CDR1 as SGHTA and CDR2 as FQGNSA. Here the CDR3 DNA reads TGTGCCAGCAGCTTAGCGCTCGAGACGGGGGGAAACTTC. It specifies CASSLALETGGNF.

The CDR3 loop reads CASSLAVTSAADTQYF. As DNA, the CDR3 is TGCGCCAGCAGCTTGGCTGTGACTAGCGCCGCAGATACGCAGTATTTT. J is TRBJ2-3 and V is TRBV5-1; the match to TRBD2 covers 8 bases. The CDR3 consists of 16 residues. Germline CDR1 reads SGHRS; CDR2 reads YFSETQ. The J segment lost 4 bases and the V segment lost 0 bases, leaving 7 bases of the junction unmatched.

The V gene is TRBV7-9, the J gene TRBJ2-1, with 9 positions matching TRBD1. Germline CDR1 is SEHNR and CDR2 is FQNEAQ (reference sequence). The V and J ends lost 2 bases and 7 bases, in that order; junction bases with no gene match: 9. The CDR3 has 16 amino acids. The CDR3 coding sequence is TGTGCCAGCAGCTTATTTTTCCGGGACAGGGTAAATGAGCAGTTCTTC. Translation gives CASSLFFRDRVNEQFF.

The chain couples TRBV5-1 to TRBJ2-2, with unresolved D. Germline CDR1 is SGHRS and CDR2 is YFSETQ. Trimming left V 0 bases short and J 1 base short, with 4 bases between. The CDR3 sequence is 14 residues long. The CDR3 DNA reads as TGCGCCAGCAGCTTGGTTAGGAACACCGGGGAGCTGTTTTTT. This codes for CASSLVRNTGELFF. Complete variable domain (other parts from reference TRBV5-1 and TRBJ2-2): KAGVTQTPRYLIKTRGQQVTLSCSPISGHRSVSWYQQTPGQGLQFLFEYFSETQRNKGNFPGRFSGRQFSNSRSEMNVSTLELGDSALYLCASSLVRNTGELFFGEGSRLTVL.

The V call is TRBV30, the J call TRBJ2-7, with D maybe TRBD2 (6 bases). V was cut by 1 base and J by 3 bases, with 25 bases left in between. Germline CDR1 is GTSNPN and CDR2 is SVGIG (reference sequence). There are 18 residues in the CDR3. The CDR3 bases are TGTGCCTGGAGTGCGATAGATGCCCCTCTAGCGTCAAACTACGAGCAGTACTTC. It translates to CAWSAIDAPLASNYEQYF. Full variable domain (outside the CDR3, taken from reference TRBV30 and TRBJ2-7): SQTIHQWPATLVQPVGSPLSLECTVEGTSNPNLYWYRQAAGRGLQLLFYSVGIGQISSEVPQNLSASRPQDRQFILSSKKLLLSDSGFYLCAWSAIDAPLASNYEQYFGPGTRLTVT.

This clone was seen only a few times. The chain combines TRBV19 with TRBJ2-1, with TRBD1 matching over 9 bases. Germline trimming cut 9 bases from V and 7 bases from J; bases unmatched to any gene: 13. Germline assignment: CDR1 LNHDA and CDR2 SQIVND (reference sequence). The CDR3 totals 15 residues. This CDR3 reads CASKRPGQGWNEQFF. The DNA for the CDR3 is TGTGCCAGCAAACGACCGGGACAGGGATGGAATGAGCAGTTCTTC.

The gene calls are TRBV7-6 and TRBJ2-2; 8 positions match TRBD1. After removal of 2 bases from V and 3 bases from J, the junction contained 5 bases not matched to a gene. Germline CDR1 reads SGHVS; CDR2 reads FNYEAQ. The CDR3 runs 16 residues. The chain's CDR3 is CASSLRGQDYTGELFF. The CDR3 DNA reads as TGTGCCAGCAGCTTAAGGGGACAGGACTACACCGGGGAGCTGTTTTTT.

Only one count was recorded for this clone. In nucleotides, the CDR3 is TGCGCCAGCAGCTTGGCCGCGGGACAGGGGGATTTGAACACTGAAGCTTTCTTT. Its protein product is CASSLAAGQGDLNTEAFF. This rearrangement joins TRBV5-1 to TRBJ1-1; the match to TRBD1 covers 11 bases. The germline gives CDR1 SGHRS, CDR2 YFSETQ. The CDR3 covers 18 residues. Losses at the gene ends were 0 bases for V and 0 bases for J; bases not matched to a gene: 7.

The chain is built from TRBV9 and TRBJ2-5; 7 positions agree with TRBD1. The length of the CDR3 is 17 residues. Germline trimming cut 0 bases from V and 4 bases from J; bases unmatched to any gene: 12. Germline V gene sequence: CDR1 SGDLS, CDR2 YYNGEE. CDR3 DNA sequence: TGTGCCAGCAGCGTAGGAAGGGGGCTGGAGAGCTTAGAGACCCAGTACTTC. Translating it yields CASSVGRGLESLETQYF.

This chain joins TRBV5-5 and TRBJ1-5; D is ambiguous. This CDR3 is built from 15 residues. Germline V lookup: CDR1 SGHKS, CDR2 YYEKEE (reference sequence). V gave up 1 base and J gave up 2 bases, with 10 bases separating them. This CDR3 is CASSLTPQGNQPQHF. The CDR3 DNA reads TGTGCCAGCAGCTTGACCCCTCAGGGCAATCAGCCCCAGCATTTT.

This clone is a singleton in its sample. CDR3 nucleotide sequence: TGTGCCAGTACCGGGATCTCGGATACGCAGTATTTT. Encoded protein: CASTGISDTQYF. The rearrangement links TRBV19 to TRBJ2-3, with D perhaps matching TRBD2 (5 bases). This CDR3 comprises 12 residues. Per germline, CDR1 LNHDA and CDR2 SQIVND (reference sequence). The V and J ends lost 7 bases and 6 bases respectively, with 11 bases between them.

This clone showed up just once. The chain is built from TRBV19 and TRBJ2-7; 9 bases map to TRBD1. Germline V gene lookup returns CDR1 LNHDA and CDR2 SQIVND (reference sequence). V trimming: 5 bases; J trimming: 4 bases; junction bases outside the gene matches: 9. The length of the CDR3 is 15 residues. CDR3 loop: CASSPRPGTGYEQYF. CDR3 DNA sequence: TGTGCCAGTAGTCCTCGTCCCGGGACAGGGTACGAGCAGTACTTC.

This chain links TRBV4-2 with TRBJ2-7, with 8 bases fitting TRBD1. The V gene's germline CDR1 is LGHNA and CDR2 YNFKEQ. This CDR3 comprises 14 residues. Trimming removed 8 bases from V and 1 base from J; junction bases left unmatched: 7. The CDR3 reads CASGDRSASYEQYF. The CDR3 DNA sequence: TGTGCCAGCGGGGACAGGTCGGCTTCCTACGAGCAGTACTTC.

The chain carries TRBV28 and TRBJ1-3; no definite D call. V shed 6 bases and J shed 0 bases, with 12 bases lying between them. This CDR3 is built from 15 residues. The germline CDR1 and CDR2 sequences are MDHEN and SYDVKM. CDR3 sequence reads: CASRLRLNSGNTIYF. The CDR3 DNA reads TGTGCCAGCAGACTTCGCCTGAACTCTGGAAACACCATATATTTT.

J is TRBJ2-2 and V is TRBV9; 9 nucleotides align to TRBD1. The CDR3 has 15 amino acids. Germline V gene data show CDR1 as SGDLS and CDR2 as YYNGEE. J was trimmed by 6 bases and V by 3 bases; bases with no gene match: 6. In DNA form, the CDR3 reads TGTGCCAGCAGCGCCCGGGACAGGGAGCCCGGGGAGCTGTTTTTT. Residues: CASSARDREPGELFF.

The rearrangement links TRBV19 to TRBJ1-3, with D possibly matching TRBD1 (6 bases). With 5 bases removed from V and 0 bases from J, the gap between germline ends came to 8 bases. Germline assignment: CDR1 LNHDA and CDR2 SQIVND (reference sequence). This CDR3 has 14 amino acids. The CDR3 nucleotides are TGTGCCAGTAGTCCACAGGGCTCTGGAAACACCATATATTTT. Protein: CASSPQGSGNTIYF.

This rearrangement joins TRBV5-4 to TRBJ2-7; possibly TRBD1 for D (5 bases). Per germline, CDR1 SGHNT and CDR2 YYREEE (reference sequence). With 1 base removed from V and 7 bases from J, the gap between germline ends came to 12 bases. This CDR3 is 13 amino acids long. The CDR3 DNA is TGTGCCAGCAGCTTGACAGGCCTCCAGGAGCAGTACTTC. This encodes CASSLTGLQEQYF.

The chain employs TRBV4-2 and TRBJ1-2; TRBD1 matches at 8 bases. Germline CDR1 is LGHNA and CDR2 is YNFKEQ. The V segment lost 0 bases and the J segment 4 bases; nucleotides outside the gene matches: 10. The CDR3 has 17 amino acids. The CDR3 region is CASSQEDWGTGFYGYTF. The CDR3, as DNA: TGTGCCAGCAGCCAAGAGGACTGGGGGACAGGATTCTATGGCTACACCTTC.

V usage is TRBV5-1 and J usage is TRBJ2-5; tentative D call: TRBD1 (5 bases). CDR3 length equals 13 residues. The ends were cut back, 4 bases at V and 4 bases at J, with 11 bases in the middle. The germline V gene encodes CDR1 SGHRS and CDR2 YFSETQ. The CDR3 reads CASSPHGAETQYF. The DNA for the CDR3 is TGCGCCAGCAGCCCCCATGGGGCAGAGACCCAGTACTTC.

This chain joins TRBV7-8 and TRBJ1-1; D may be TRBD1 (5 bases). CDR3 length: 13 amino acids. The V end was cut by 2 bases, the J end by 3 bases, with 7 bases between. Germline CDR1 SGHVS, CDR2 FQNEAQ. The CDR3 coding sequence is TGTGCCAGCAGCTTATCCAGGGACACTGAAGCTTTCTTT. This translates into CASSLSRDTEAFF.

Details on this clone: The same CDR3 also results from other DNA sequences found in this sample. The chain has TRBV28 and TRBJ1-5; tentatively, D is TRBD1 (5 bases). Germline CDR1 is MDHEN and CDR2 is SYDVKM. Trimming left V 2 bases short and J 8 bases short, with 10 bases between. The CDR3 is 13 amino acids. CDR3 residues: CASSLDSLEPQHF. The CDR3 DNA reads TGTGCCAGCAGTTTAGACAGCTTGGAGCCCCAGCATTTT.

The J gene is TRBJ2-1, the V gene TRBV28, with D possibly TRBD1 on 5 matching bases. The CDR3 extends over 16 amino acids. Germline CDR1 is MDHEN and CDR2 is SYDVKM. V shed 0 bases and J shed 8 bases, with 17 bases lying between them. The CDR3: CASSLWERRGMDEQFF. The CDR3 bases are TGTGCCAGCAGTTTATGGGAACGAAGGGGAATGGATGAGCAGTTCTTC. The whole variable domain, filled in from reference TRBV28 and TRBJ2-1, reads DVKVTQSSRYLVKRTGEKVFLECVQDMDHENMFWYRQDPGLGLRLIYFSYDVKMKEKGDIPEGYSVSREKKERFSLILESASTNQTSMYLCASSLWERRGMDEQFFGPGTRLTVL.